The 30 T cell receptor beta chains below were found in one sample sequenced in a study of blood T cell repertoires in COVID-19. This table comes from immunoSEQ multiplex PCR, and its TCRdb copy is limited to in-frame clones, with some not included. Of approximately 260,000 clones detected, around 90% appear once; the ten largest clones hold approximately 2.1%. Sequencing was carried out using peripheral blood. Source of these receptors: a woman aged 55-70 years with COVID-19, enrolled during active disease.

The J gene is TRBJ1-6, the V gene TRBV20-1; perhaps TRBD1 as D (5 bases). The germline V and J ends were trimmed by 6 bases and 16 bases, with 7 bases remaining between them. Looked up from germline, CDR1 is DFQATT and CDR2 is SNEGSKA (reference sequence). This CDR3 spans 8 amino acids. CDR3 sequence reads: CSAGGLHF. Here the CDR3 DNA reads TGCAGTGCGGGGGGACTCCACTTT.

The chain is built from TRBV6-2 or TRBV6-3 and TRBJ2-1; 7 positions agree with TRBD1. This CDR3 contains 14 residues. J was trimmed by 5 bases and V by 6 bases; bases with no gene match: 7. Germline loops: CDR1 MNHEY, CDR2 SVGEGT. This chain's CDR3 is CASSDPDRDNEQFF. For the CDR3, the DNA is TGTGCCAGCAGCGATCCAGACAGGGACAATGAGCAGTTCTTC.

The chain links TRBV5-1 to TRBJ2-3; TRBD2 aligns across 15 bases. Germline V gene sequence: CDR1 SGHRS, CDR2 YFSETQ. J was trimmed by 2 bases and V by 5 bases; bases with no gene match: 6. The CDR3 is made up of 17 amino acids. The CDR3 nucleotides are TGCGCCAGCAGTTCCTGGACTAGCGGGGGGGCCACAGATACGCAGTATTTT. Amino acids: CASSSWTSGGATDTQYF.

This clone came up a few times. This rearrangement joins TRBV5-4 to TRBJ2-1; D might be TRBD1 (6 bases). Germline V gene lookup returns CDR1 SGHNT and CDR2 YYREEE (reference sequence). This CDR3 comprises 13 residues. V was pared by 5 bases and J by 3 bases, with 9 bases between. The CDR3 is CASRGAGYNEQFF. For the CDR3, the DNA is TGTGCCAGCAGGGGGGCCGGCTACAATGAGCAGTTCTTC. The whole variable domain, remainder taken from reference TRBV5-4 and TRBJ2-1, is ETGVTQSPTHLIKTRGQQVTLRCSSQSGHNTVSWYQQALGQGPQFIFQYYREEENGRGNFPPRFSGLQFPNYSSELNVNALELDDSALYLCASRGAGYNEQFFGPGTRLTVL.

The rearrangement uses TRBV19 and TRBJ1-6, with TRBD1 matching 8 bases. CDR1 is LNHDA and CDR2 is SQIVND in the germline V gene (reference sequence). The CDR3 sequence is 15 residues long. V shed 4 bases and J 7 bases; nucleotides not matched to a gene: 6. CDR3 in amino acids: CASSTVGQGNSPLHF. The CDR3 nucleotides are TGTGCCAGTAGTACCGTTGGACAGGGAAATTCACCCCTCCACTTT. The full variable domain, its missing parts supplied by reference TRBV19 and TRBJ1-6, is DGGITQSPKYLFRKEGQNVTLSCEQNLNHDAMYWYRQDPGQGLRLIYYSQIVNDFQKGDIAEGYSVSREKKESFPLTVTSAQKNPTAFYLCASSTVGQGNSPLHFGNGTRLTVT.

In DNA form, the CDR3 reads TGCGCCAGCAGCTTGCAATTAGCTAGAGACTACGAGCAGTACTTC. This codes for CASSLQLARDYEQYF. This chain connects TRBV5-1 to TRBJ2-7; no clear D. Germline CDR1 is SGHRS and CDR2 is YFSETQ. The CDR3 sequence is 15 residues long. V shed 1 base and J shed 3 bases, with 14 bases lying between them.

The rearrangement joins TRBV30 to TRBJ1-6; weak D call: TRBD1 (6 bases). The CDR3 loop spans 13 amino acids. V shed 4 bases and J shed 5 bases, with 9 bases lying between them. Germline CDR1 GTSNPN, CDR2 SVGIG (reference sequence). CDR3 in DNA: TGTGCCTGGATGGGGGCTGATAATTCACCCCTCCACTTT. Protein sequence: CAWMGADNSPLHF.

This rearrangement joins TRBV19 to TRBJ2-2; 7 positions match TRBD2. Germline trimming cut 0 bases from V and 0 bases from J; bases unmatched to any gene: 7. The CDR3 consists of 18 residues. The germline V gene has CDR1 LNHDA and CDR2 SQIVND (reference sequence). The CDR3 nucleotides read TGTGCCAGTAGTATAGATCCGGGACTACCAGCGAACACCGGGGAGCTGTTTTTT. This translates into CASSIDPGLPANTGELFF.

J is TRBJ2-5 and V is TRBV7-3; possibly TRBD2 for D (5 bases). Germline lookup yields CDR1 SGHTA and CDR2 FQGTGA. Trimming shortened V by 2 bases and J by 5 bases, and 18 bases separated the two germline ends. The CDR3 spans 16 residues. The CDR3 DNA is TGTGCCAGCAGCTTATACGGGGTTGGAACGGGGGAGACCCAGTACTTC. Residues: CASSLYGVGTGETQYF.

The chain couples TRBV11-2 to TRBJ2-1; possible D gene TRBD2, 7 bases. CDR3 length: 15 amino acids. In germline, CDR1 is SGHAT, CDR2 FQNNGV. The ends were cut back, 3 bases at V and 4 bases at J, with 13 bases in the middle. The CDR3 coding sequence is TGTGCCAGCAGCTTTGCGGGGGCAGTTTACAATGAGCAGTTCTTC. Protein: CASSFAGAVYNEQFF.

The chain carries TRBV4-2 and TRBJ1-5; D possibly corresponds to TRBD1 (5 bases). CDR1 and CDR2 from the germline V gene are LGHNA and YNFKEQ. Trimming took 0 bases from V and 3 from J, leaving 12 bases between them. This CDR3 has 16 residues. The CDR3 DNA follows: TGTGCCAGCAGCCAAGATTCGGGCAGGGTCAATCAGCCCCAGCATTTT. This sequence encodes CASSQDSGRVNQPQHF.

This clone appeared a single time. An end of the junction differs from the germline gene, which may be a read error. V usage is TRBV7-7 and J usage is TRBJ2-5; 7 nucleotides agree with TRBD1. Germline V CDR1 and CDR2: SSHAT, FNYEAQ (reference sequence). The CDR3 covers 13 residues. The CDR3 nucleotides read TGTGCTAGCAGCTGGGACAGCCAAGAGACCCAGTACTTC. It encodes CASSWDSQETQYF. The full variable domain, completed using reference TRBV7-7 and TRBJ2-5, is GAGVSQSPRYKVTKRGQDVTLRCDPISSHATLYWYQQALGQGPEFLTYFNYEAQPDKSGLPSDRFSAERPEGSISTLTIQRTEQRDSAMYRCASSWDSQETQYFGPGTRLLVL.

The genes are TRBV15 and TRBJ1-1; 8 bases match TRBD1. The J segment lost 3 bases and the V segment lost 3 bases, leaving 3 bases of the junction unmatched. Germline CDR1 LNHNV, CDR2 YYDKDF (reference sequence). This CDR3 has 14 residues. CDR3 sequence reads: CATSRDRAHTEAFF. CDR3 nucleotides: TGTGCCACCAGCAGGGACAGGGCGCACACTGAAGCTTTCTTT.

The chain couples TRBV6-2 or TRBV6-3 to TRBJ2-5; 12 bases fit TRBD1. The V segment lost 2 bases and the J segment 6 bases; nucleotides outside the gene matches: 7. This CDR3 has 16 amino acids. CDR1 is MNHEY and CDR2 is SVGEGT in the germline V gene. The CDR3 loop is CASSYTPGQGAKTQYF. The CDR3 DNA is TGTGCCAGCAGTTACACCCCGGGACAGGGGGCCAAGACCCAGTACTTC.

The chain is built from TRBV5-1 and TRBJ1-1; unclear D gene. The CDR3 runs to 14 residues. CDR1 is SGHRS and CDR2 is YFSETQ in the germline V gene. V lost 1 base and J 4 bases, leaving 11 bases between the germline ends. CDR3 sequence (DNA): TGCGCCAGCAGCTTGTCGCCAGGCTCCACTGAAGCTTTCTTT. This encodes CASSLSPGSTEAFF.

The J gene is TRBJ1-4, the V gene TRBV4-3, with 8 bases matching TRBD1. The CDR3 is 15 amino acids. CDR1 is LGHNA, CDR2 YSLEER, per germline. The V segment lost 4 bases and the J segment 3 bases; nucleotides outside the gene matches: 4. CDR3 DNA sequence: TGCGCCAGCAGCCCTGGACAGGGCGCTAATGAAAAACTGTTTTTT. Translation: CASSPGQGANEKLFF.

The gene calls are TRBV5-1 and TRBJ1-1; D call uncertain. The CDR3 runs to 15 residues. Germline V lookup: CDR1 SGHRS, CDR2 YFSETQ. Trimming took off 0 bases at V and 3 bases at J, with 12 bases between the two ends. The CDR3 DNA sequence: TGCGCCAGCAGCTTGGTACCCGACACTTACACTGAAGCTTTCTTT. Its translation is CASSLVPDTYTEAFF.

This chain uses TRBV19 with TRBJ1-2; 10 bases are a match to TRBD1. The CDR3 length is 14 residues. V shed 8 bases, J shed 5 bases, and the junction held 8 bases outside the gene matches. Per the germline V gene, CDR1 is LNHDA and CDR2 is SQIVND (reference sequence). CDR3 coding DNA: TGTGCCAGTGCCTTAGGACAGGGGGTTTATGGCTACACCTTC. Protein sequence: CASALGQGVYGYTF.

This chain joins TRBV2 and TRBJ1-2; 7 bases line up with TRBD1. V lost 7 bases and J lost 4; bases outside the gene matches: 12. This CDR3 is built from 15 residues. Germline lookup yields CDR1 SNHLY and CDR2 FYNNEI. Here the CDR3 reads CASIPLIRGSYGYTF. Here the CDR3 DNA reads TGTGCCAGCATTCCCCTTATCAGGGGGTCCTATGGCTACACCTTC.

DNA for the CDR3: TGTGCCAGTAGTATTTCTGCAGATACGCAGTATTTT. This sequence encodes CASSISADTQYF. This sequence joins TRBV19 and TRBJ2-3; D is unclear. Trimming took 3 bases from V and 4 from J, leaving 5 bases between them. There are 12 residues in the CDR3. Germline assignment: CDR1 LNHDA and CDR2 SQIVND (reference sequence).

The chain combines TRBV5-1 with TRBJ2-7; D possibly corresponds to TRBD2 (6 bases). The CDR3 extends over 15 amino acids. Trimming removed 6 bases from V and 2 bases from J, with 18 bases in between. Germline V gene lookup returns CDR1 SGHRS and CDR2 YFSETQ. The CDR3 DNA sequence: TGCGCCAGCACCAATGGGGGGACGGGAGCCTACGAGCAGTACTTC. This translates into CASTNGGTGAYEQYF.

The genes are TRBV4-2 and TRBJ2-1; 12 bases match TRBD2. J lost 8 bases, V lost 0 bases, and 11 bases had no gene match. The CDR3 is 18 amino acids. Looked up from germline, CDR1 is LGHNA and CDR2 is YNFKEQ. The CDR3: CASSQEHRSSGGAYEQFF. CDR3 nucleotide sequence: TGTGCCAGCAGCCAAGAACACCGTTCTAGCGGGGGGGCTTATGAGCAGTTCTTC.

The CDR3, as DNA: TGCGCCAGCAGCCAAGCACAAGGTCGGGCTGAAGCTTTCTTT. Translation gives CASSQAQGRAEAFF. The chain combines TRBV4-3 with TRBJ1-1; D remains unclear. This CDR3 region has 14 residues. Germline V gene data show CDR1 as LGHNA and CDR2 as YSLEER. Trimming left V 1 base short and J 6 bases short, with 12 bases between.

CDR3 nucleotides: TGTGCCAGCAAGTACAGCCGGAACACCGGGGAGCTGTTTTTT. Its translation is CASKYSRNTGELFF. The chain employs TRBV6-4 and TRBJ2-2; D is undetermined. Per germline, CDR1 MRHNA and CDR2 SNTAGT. V lost 7 bases, J lost 1 base, and 10 bases lay in between. This CDR3 contains 14 residues.

The V call is TRBV29-1, the J call TRBJ1-2, with a weak D call TRBD1 (5 bases). V was pared by 7 bases and J by 4 bases, with 10 bases between. This CDR3 has 11 residues. Germline V gene lookup returns CDR1 SQVTM and CDR2 ANQGSEA. CDR3 sequence: CSEQDGYGYTF. The CDR3 DNA reads as TGCAGCGAACAGGATGGCTATGGCTACACCTTC. The whole variable domain, filled in from reference TRBV29-1 and TRBJ1-2, reads SAVISQKPSRDICQRGTSLTIQCQVDSQVTMMFWYRQQPGQSLTLIATANQGSEATYESGFVIDKFPISRPNLTFSTLTVSNMSPEDSSIYLCSEQDGYGYTFGSGTRLTVV.

The J gene is TRBJ1-1, the V gene TRBV7-8; tentatively, D is TRBD1 (5 bases). Trimming left V 1 base short and J 1 base short, with 10 bases between. The CDR3 contains 15 residues. Germline V CDR1 and CDR2: SGHVS, FQNEAQ. The CDR3 region has the DNA TGTGCCAGCAGCTTAGTACGCCAGGGGAACACTGAAGCTTTCTTT. This sequence encodes CASSLVRQGNTEAFF.

This sequence joins TRBV11-2 and TRBJ2-7, with 10 bases aligning to TRBD1. The CDR3 totals 16 residues. The germline V gene encodes CDR1 SGHAT and CDR2 FQNNGV. With 1 base clipped from V and 5 bases from J, the junction kept 8 bases outside the gene matches. The CDR3, as DNA: TGTGCCAGCAGCTTAGGGGCCGGGACAGGGGTGGACGAGCAGTACTTC. Translated: CASSLGAGTGVDEQYF.

The chain employs TRBV9 and TRBJ1-2; 7 nucleotides line up with TRBD1. Germline CDR1 SGDLS, CDR2 YYNGEE. CDR3 size: 16 residues. The V gene end was trimmed by 2 bases and the J gene end by 3 bases; junction bases not matched to a gene: 10. The CDR3 region has the DNA TGTGCCAGCAGCGTTGACAGGGTTTCGTCTTACTATGGCTACACCTTC. This gives the protein CASSVDRVSSYYGYTF.

This clone has only a few counts. The chain combines TRBV3-1 (or the pseudogene TRBV3-2) with TRBJ1-6, with TRBD1 matching over 7 bases. The germline V gene encodes CDR1 LGHDT and CDR2 YNNKEL (reference sequence). The length of the CDR3 is 16 residues. Germline trimming cut 4 bases from V and 7 bases from J; bases unmatched to any gene: 10. CDR3 sequence: CASSRGQSGGNSPLHF. CDR3 DNA sequence: TGTGCCAGCAGCCGGGGACAGTCAGGTGGGAATTCACCCCTCCACTTT.

The rearrangement uses TRBV5-1 and TRBJ2-1; tentative D call: TRBD1 (6 bases). The CDR3 length is 11 residues. Germline values: CDR1 SGHRS, CDR2 YFSETQ. Trimming removed 7 bases at V and 7 bases at J, with 9 bases between. The CDR3 loop reads CASARGNEQFF. For the CDR3, the DNA is TGCGCCAGCGCCAGGGGAAATGAGCAGTTCTTC.